This TCR beta chain is drawn from a study of early T cells in non-severe SARS-CoV-2 infection. There are 13 residues in the CDR3. V gave up 2 bases and J gave up 3 bases, with 6 bases separating them. This clonotype came up many times. Using its own MiXCR run on the 5' RACE reads, TCRdb lists one record per CDR3 protein. The table has under 85,000 distinct CDR3 sequences, roughly 8.7% seen once. This clonotype was sampled from an adult who was a healthcare worker with PCR-confirmed SARS-CoV-2 infection or an uninfected control (not recorded which). The V call is TRBV12-3 or TRBV12-4, the J call TRBJ2-3; D is unresolved. Sequencing used whole blood. CDR3 coding DNA: TGTGCCAGCAGTTTAAGTAGGACAGATACGCAGTATTTT. Residues: CASSLSRTDTQYF.